These 14 T cell receptor beta chains came from one sample sequenced in a study of T cells in localized non-small cell lung cancer. Using immunoSEQ multiplex PCR, the repertoire was profiled, and TCRdb retains in-frame clones only, with some absent. In the table there are 53,000 or so clones, about 89% of which are singletons. The starting material was peripheral blood, obtained before any cancer treatment. These TCRs come from a man between 40 and 75 years old with stage I lung adenocarcinoma.

The CDR3 protein is CASSQGGGYYEQYF. In DNA form, the CDR3 reads TGCGCCAGCAGCCAAGGCGGTGGATACTACGAGCAGTACTTC. This chain connects TRBV4-3 to TRBJ2-7; D is undetermined. V dropped 1 base and J dropped 3 bases, with 10 bases sitting between them. The length of the CDR3 is 14 residues. Per germline, CDR1 LGHNA and CDR2 YSLEER.

V gene TRBV15 combines with J gene TRBJ1-4; D gene uncertain. The germline V gene has CDR1 LNHNV and CDR2 YYDKDF (reference sequence). The CDR3 has 13 amino acids. V lost 0 bases, J lost 8 bases, and 7 bases lay in between. This CDR3 is CATSRDQWEKLFF. The CDR3 coding sequence is TGTGCCACCAGCAGAGATCAGTGGGAAAAACTGTTTTTT.

This clone has a single count. The chain employs TRBV7-2 and TRBJ2-1; 7 nucleotides line up with TRBD2. Per the germline V gene, CDR1 is SGHTA and CDR2 is FQGNSA. Germline trimming cut 1 base from V and 6 bases from J; bases unmatched to any gene: 9. This CDR3 has 16 residues. The DNA for the CDR3 is TGTGCCAGCAGCTTAGGTGCGGGGAGGGCCGCCAATGAGCAGTTCTTC. It specifies CASSLGAGRAANEQFF.

The chain carries TRBV7-9 and TRBJ2-1, with 12 positions matching TRBD1. V was clipped by 2 bases and J by 8 bases; unmatched bases: 4. The CDR3 length is 15 residues. Germline loops: CDR1 SEHNR, CDR2 FQNEAQ (reference sequence). CDR3 region: CASSLFGTGGDEQFF. The CDR3 DNA is TGTGCCAGCAGCTTATTCGGGACAGGGGGCGATGAGCAGTTCTTC.

V is TRBV2 and J is TRBJ2-7, with 10 bases fitting TRBD1. Per the germline V gene, CDR1 is SNHLY and CDR2 is FYNNEI. This CDR3 is 15 amino acids long. Trimming took 7 bases from V and 7 from J; bases not matched to a gene: 13. The CDR3 DNA is TGTGCCAGCACTCCCGGGACAGGGGCCCGCGGGGAGCAGTACTTC. Amino acids: CASTPGTGARGEQYF.

This chain connects TRBV19 to TRBJ1-3; D is unclear. V lost 3 bases to trimming and J lost 3 bases, with 6 bases between them. This CDR3 comprises 13 residues. Germline V gives CDR1 LNHDA, CDR2 SQIVND (reference sequence). CDR3: CASSMNIGNTIYF. The CDR3 DNA reads TGTGCCAGTAGTATGAACATTGGAAACACCATATATTTT.

CDR3 in amino acids: CASSYRTRTYEQYF. The CDR3, as DNA: TGTGCCAGCAGTTATCGGACTCGAACCTACGAGCAGTACTTC. The chain is built from TRBV28 and TRBJ2-7; tentatively, D is TRBD2 (5 bases). Germline CDR1 MDHEN, CDR2 SYDVKM. CDR3 size: 14 residues. Trimming stripped 4 bases from V and 2 bases from J, with 12 bases between.

The genes are TRBV5-6 and TRBJ1-5; D remains unclear. CDR1 SGHDT and CDR2 YYEEEE come from the germline V gene. CDR3 length equals 14 residues. With 3 bases removed from V and 6 bases from J, the gap between germline ends came to 13 bases. CDR3 coding DNA: TGTGCCAGCAGCTCGGACCCTATGGCTCAGCCCCAGCATTTT. The encoded protein is CASSSDPMAQPQHF.

V usage is TRBV19 and J usage is TRBJ2-7, with 9 bases fitting TRBD1. The CDR3 consists of 14 residues. With 5 bases clipped from V and 2 bases from J, the junction kept 4 bases outside the gene matches. CDR1 is LNHDA, CDR2 SQIVND, per germline (reference sequence). DNA for the CDR3: TGTGCCAGTAGTGTGGGACAGGGCCCCTACGAGCAGTACTTC. This translates into CASSVGQGPYEQYF.

For the CDR3, the DNA is TGTGCCAGCAGCTTTATAGGCGGCGGGCCGAGGGGCGGGGAGCTGTTTTTT. It encodes CASSFIGGGPRGGELFF. The chain is built from TRBV11-2 and TRBJ2-2; D tentatively fits TRBD1 or TRBD2 (5 bases each). CDR3 length equals 17 residues. V gave up 3 bases and J gave up 7 bases, with 21 bases separating them. The germline gives CDR1 SGHAT, CDR2 FQNNGV.

The chain uses TRBV11-2 and TRBJ2-7, with D unresolved. Germline V CDR1 and CDR2: SGHAT, FQNNGV. V shed 5 bases and J shed 12 bases, with 23 bases lying between them. CDR3 length: 14 residues. The CDR3 DNA sequence: TGTGCCAGCAGCCAACCTGTGGAGCCCTTCCCGACGTACTTC. Translating it yields CASSQPVEPFPTYF.

This chain joins TRBV5-6 and TRBJ2-5; perhaps D is TRBD1 or TRBD2 (5 bases each). This CDR3 spans 15 amino acids. Trimming shortened V by 1 base and J by 4 bases, and 14 bases separated the two germline ends. The germline gives CDR1 SGHDT, CDR2 YYEEEE. CDR3 DNA: TGTGCCAGCAGCTTGTCTCGGGGCGTCGGAGAGACCCAGTACTTC. Encoded protein: CASSLSRGVGETQYF.

The V gene is TRBV6-5, the J gene TRBJ1-1; D is perhaps TRBD1 (5 bases). CDR3 length: 14 residues. CDR1 is MNHEY and CDR2 is SVGAGI in the germline V gene. V was pared by 6 bases and J by 5 bases, with 16 bases between. For the CDR3, the DNA is TGTGCCAGCAGCCCAATGGGGCCCGGTACTGAAGCTTTCTTT. It yields the protein CASSPMGPGTEAFF.

J is TRBJ1-2 and V is TRBV4-1; D unresolved. CDR1 is MGHRA and CDR2 is YSYEKL in the germline V gene. The germline V and J ends were trimmed by 6 bases and 4 bases, with 18 bases remaining between them. The length of the CDR3 is 15 residues. CDR3 protein: CASSQSGGRSYGYTF. In DNA, the CDR3 is TGCGCCAGCAGTCAAAGCGGTGGCAGAAGCTATGGCTACACCTTC.